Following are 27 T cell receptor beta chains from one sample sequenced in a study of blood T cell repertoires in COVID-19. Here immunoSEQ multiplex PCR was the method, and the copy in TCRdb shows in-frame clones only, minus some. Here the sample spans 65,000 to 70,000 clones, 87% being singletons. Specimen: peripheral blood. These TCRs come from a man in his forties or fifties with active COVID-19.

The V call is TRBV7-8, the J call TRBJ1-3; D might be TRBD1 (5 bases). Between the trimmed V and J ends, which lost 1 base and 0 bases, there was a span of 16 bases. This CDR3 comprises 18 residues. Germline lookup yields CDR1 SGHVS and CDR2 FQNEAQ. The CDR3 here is CASSLVGRQFDSGNTIYF. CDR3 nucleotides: TGTGCCAGCAGCTTAGTAGGGCGACAGTTCGACTCTGGAAACACCATATATTTT.

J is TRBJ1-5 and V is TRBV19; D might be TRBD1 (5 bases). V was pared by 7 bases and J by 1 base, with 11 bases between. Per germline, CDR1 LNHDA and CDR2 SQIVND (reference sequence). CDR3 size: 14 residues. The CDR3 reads CASTIGGSNQPQHF. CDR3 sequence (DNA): TGTGCCAGTACTATCGGGGGGAGCAATCAGCCCCAGCATTTT.

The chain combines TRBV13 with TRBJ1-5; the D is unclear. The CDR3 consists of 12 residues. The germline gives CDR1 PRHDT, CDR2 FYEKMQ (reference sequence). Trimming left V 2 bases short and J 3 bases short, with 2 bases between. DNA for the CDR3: TGTGCCAGCAGCTTATACAATCAGCCCCAGCATTTT. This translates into CASSLYNQPQHF.

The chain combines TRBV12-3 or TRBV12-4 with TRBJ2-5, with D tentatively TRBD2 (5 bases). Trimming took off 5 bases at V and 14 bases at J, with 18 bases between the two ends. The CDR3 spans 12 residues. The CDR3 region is CASSTRPGEGYF. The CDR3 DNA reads TGTGCCAGCAGTACGCGGCCCGGAGAGGGCTACTTC.

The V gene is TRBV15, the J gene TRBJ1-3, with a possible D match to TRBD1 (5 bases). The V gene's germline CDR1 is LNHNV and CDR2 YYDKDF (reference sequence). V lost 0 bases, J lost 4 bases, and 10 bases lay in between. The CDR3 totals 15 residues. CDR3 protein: CATSRDSGLGNTIYF. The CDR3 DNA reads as TGTGCCACCAGCAGAGATTCAGGGTTAGGAAACACCATATATTTT.

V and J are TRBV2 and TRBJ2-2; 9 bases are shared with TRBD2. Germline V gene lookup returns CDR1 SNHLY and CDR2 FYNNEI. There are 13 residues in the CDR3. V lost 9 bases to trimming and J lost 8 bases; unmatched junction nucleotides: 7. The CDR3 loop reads CARGLAVAGELFF. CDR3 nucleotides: TGTGCCAGGGGACTAGCAGTTGCGGGGGAGCTGTTTTTT.

The CDR3 nucleotides are TGTGCCAGCAGTTGGGACAGGGATCAGCCCCAGCATTTT. It encodes CASSWDRDQPQHF. The chain couples TRBV6-2 or TRBV6-3 to TRBJ1-5; 9 nucleotides line up with TRBD1. Germline loops: CDR1 MNHEY, CDR2 SVGEGT. The CDR3 totals 13 residues. V was clipped by 4 bases and J by 5 bases; unmatched bases: 0.

Written as DNA, the CDR3 is TGTGCCAGTAGTATTTCTTCAACAGGGTCTAATGAAAAACTGTTTTTT. Amino acid sequence: CASSISSTGSNEKLFF. V gene TRBV19 combines with J gene TRBJ1-4, with D maybe TRBD1 (6 bases). Germline V lookup: CDR1 LNHDA, CDR2 SQIVND (reference sequence). This CDR3 contains 16 residues. V was cut by 3 bases and J by 3 bases, with 14 bases left in between.

Here the CDR3 DNA reads TGTGCCAGCAGGATTACAGGGGGTGGCGACCGCTACGAGCAGTACTTC. Encoded protein: CASRITGGGDRYEQYF. The chain carries TRBV6-6 and TRBJ2-7; 8 bases fit TRBD1. The germline CDR1 and CDR2 sequences are MNHNY and SVGAGI (reference sequence). The CDR3 spans 16 residues. Germline trimming cut 6 bases from V and 3 bases from J; bases unmatched to any gene: 13.

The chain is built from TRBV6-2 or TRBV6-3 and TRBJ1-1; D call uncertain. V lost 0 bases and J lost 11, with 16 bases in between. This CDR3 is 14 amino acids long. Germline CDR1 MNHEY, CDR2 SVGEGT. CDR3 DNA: TGTGCCAGCAGTTACTCTGGTCCCAGGACTCGGGCTTTCTTT. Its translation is CASSYSGPRTRAFF.

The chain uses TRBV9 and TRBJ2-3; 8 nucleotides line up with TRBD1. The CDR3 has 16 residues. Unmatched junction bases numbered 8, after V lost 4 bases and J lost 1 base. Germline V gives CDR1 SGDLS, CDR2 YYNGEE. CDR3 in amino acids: CASSPKTGEGTDTQYF. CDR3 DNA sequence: TGTGCCAGCAGCCCCAAGACAGGGGAAGGCACAGATACGCAGTATTTT.

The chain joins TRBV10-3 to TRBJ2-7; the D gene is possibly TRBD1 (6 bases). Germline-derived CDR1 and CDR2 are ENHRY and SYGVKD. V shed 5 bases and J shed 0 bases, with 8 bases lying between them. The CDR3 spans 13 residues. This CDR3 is CAISRTDSYEQYF. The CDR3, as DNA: TGTGCCATCAGTAGGACAGACTCCTACGAGCAGTACTTC.

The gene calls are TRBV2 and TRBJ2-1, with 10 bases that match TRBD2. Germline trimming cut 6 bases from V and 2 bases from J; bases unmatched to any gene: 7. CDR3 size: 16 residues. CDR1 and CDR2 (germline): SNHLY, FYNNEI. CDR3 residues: CASRVLAGAPYNEQFF. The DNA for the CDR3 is TGTGCCAGCAGGGTCCTAGCGGGAGCCCCCTACAATGAGCAGTTCTTC.

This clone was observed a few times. CDR3 sequence: CASSVTGATGELFF. CDR3 coding DNA: TGTGCCAGTAGTGTGACAGGGGCAACCGGGGAGCTGTTTTTT. This chain joins TRBV19 and TRBJ2-2; 8 nucleotides agree with TRBD1. The J segment lost 5 bases and the V segment lost 5 bases, leaving 4 bases of the junction unmatched. CDR1 LNHDA and CDR2 SQIVND come from the germline V gene (reference sequence). CDR3 length equals 14 residues.

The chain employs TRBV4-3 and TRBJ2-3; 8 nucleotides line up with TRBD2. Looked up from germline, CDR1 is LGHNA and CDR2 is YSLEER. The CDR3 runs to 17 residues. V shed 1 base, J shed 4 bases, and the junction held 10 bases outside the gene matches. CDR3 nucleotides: TGCGCCAGCAGCCAAGGCTGGTGGCGGGAGGCCCCAGATACGCAGTATTTT. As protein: CASSQGWWREAPDTQYF.

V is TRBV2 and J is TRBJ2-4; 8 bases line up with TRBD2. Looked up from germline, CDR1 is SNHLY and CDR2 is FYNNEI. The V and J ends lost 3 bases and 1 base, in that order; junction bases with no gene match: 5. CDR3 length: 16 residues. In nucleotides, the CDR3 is TGTGCCAGCAGTGAGACAGCGGGAGTTGCCAAAAACATTCAGTACTTC. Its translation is CASSETAGVAKNIQYF.

The CDR3 coding sequence is TGTGCCAGCAGTCCCCGACTAGCGGGGAACAATGAGCAGTTCTTC. It is translated as CASSPRLAGNNEQFF. V is TRBV28 and J is TRBJ2-1; 11 bases line up with TRBD2. The V gene end was trimmed by 5 bases and the J gene end by 5 bases; junction bases not matched to a gene: 5. In germline, CDR1 is MDHEN, CDR2 SYDVKM. The CDR3 is 15 residues long.

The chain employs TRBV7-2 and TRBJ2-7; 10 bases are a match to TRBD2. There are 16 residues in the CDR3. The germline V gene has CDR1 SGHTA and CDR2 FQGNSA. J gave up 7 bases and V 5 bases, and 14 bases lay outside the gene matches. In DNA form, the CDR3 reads TGTGCCAGCAGCCATCTTGCTCCTAGCGGGAGCGGGGAGCAGTACTTC. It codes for CASSHLAPSGSGEQYF.

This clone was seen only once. In DNA, the CDR3 is TGTGCCAGCAGCTTAGGGTTTGCCGGGAGCTACGAGCAGTACTTC. It translates to CASSLGFAGSYEQYF. J is TRBJ2-7 and V is TRBV7-9; D is possibly TRBD2 (6 bases). The germline V gene encodes CDR1 SEHNR and CDR2 FQNEAQ (reference sequence). V was pared by 1 base and J by 3 bases, with 13 bases between. CDR3 size: 15 residues.

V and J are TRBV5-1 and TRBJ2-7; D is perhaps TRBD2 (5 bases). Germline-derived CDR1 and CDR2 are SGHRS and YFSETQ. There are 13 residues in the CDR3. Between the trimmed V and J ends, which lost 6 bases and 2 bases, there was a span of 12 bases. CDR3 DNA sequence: TGCGCCAGCAAAGCCGGGGTTACCTACGAGCAGTACTTC. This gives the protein CASKAGVTYEQYF.

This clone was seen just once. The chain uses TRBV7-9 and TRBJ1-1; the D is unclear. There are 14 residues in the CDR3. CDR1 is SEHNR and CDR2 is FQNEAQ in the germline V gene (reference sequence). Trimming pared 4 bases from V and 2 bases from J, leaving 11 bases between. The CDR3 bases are TGTGCCAGCAGCTATAGGACTGTAAACACTGAAGCTTTCTTT. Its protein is CASSYRTVNTEAFF.

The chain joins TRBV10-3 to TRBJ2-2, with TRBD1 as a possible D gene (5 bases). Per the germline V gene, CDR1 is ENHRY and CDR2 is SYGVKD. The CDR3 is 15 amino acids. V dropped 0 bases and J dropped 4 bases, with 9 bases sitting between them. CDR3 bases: TGTGCCATCAGTGAGTCGATTGGGGCCACCGGGGAGCTGTTTTTT. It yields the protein CAISESIGATGELFF.

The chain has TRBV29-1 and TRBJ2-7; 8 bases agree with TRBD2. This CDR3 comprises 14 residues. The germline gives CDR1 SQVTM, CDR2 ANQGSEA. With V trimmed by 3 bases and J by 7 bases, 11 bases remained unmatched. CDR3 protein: CSVDPGGPVGEQYF. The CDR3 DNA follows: TGCAGCGTTGATCCGGGAGGGCCCGTTGGAGAGCAGTACTTC.

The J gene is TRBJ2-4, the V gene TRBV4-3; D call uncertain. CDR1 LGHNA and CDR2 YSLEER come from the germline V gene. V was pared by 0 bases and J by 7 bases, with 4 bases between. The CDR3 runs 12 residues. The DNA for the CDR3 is TGCGCCAGCAGCCAAGATTCTAACATTCAGTACTTC. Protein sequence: CASSQDSNIQYF.

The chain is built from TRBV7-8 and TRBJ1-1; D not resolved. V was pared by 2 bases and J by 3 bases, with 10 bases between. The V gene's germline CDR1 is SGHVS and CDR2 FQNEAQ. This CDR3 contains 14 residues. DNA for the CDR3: TGTGCCAGCAGCTTATTGGGCTGGGACACTGAAGCTTTCTTT. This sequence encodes CASSLLGWDTEAFF.

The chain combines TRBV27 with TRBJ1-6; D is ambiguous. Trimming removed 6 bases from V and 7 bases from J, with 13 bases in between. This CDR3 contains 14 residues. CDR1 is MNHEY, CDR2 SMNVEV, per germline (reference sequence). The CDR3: CASRLNSRNSPLHF. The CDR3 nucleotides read TGTGCCAGCAGATTAAACAGTAGGAATTCACCCCTCCACTTT.

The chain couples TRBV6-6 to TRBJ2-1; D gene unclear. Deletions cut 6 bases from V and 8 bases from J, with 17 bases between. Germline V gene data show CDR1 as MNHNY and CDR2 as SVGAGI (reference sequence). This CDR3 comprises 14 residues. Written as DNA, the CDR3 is TGTGCCAGCAGGGGCACCGGAAACACGGATGAGCAGTTCTTC. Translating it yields CASRGTGNTDEQFF.